What follows are 7 T cell receptor beta chains derived from one specimen sequenced in a study of tumor-infiltrating lymphocytes in primary liver carcinoma. The source of the blood RNA was unsorted whole blood, and germline DNA was extracted as well. Constant-region priming of about 520 ng total RNA yielded TCR beta cDNA. Slightly modified ARM-PCR served as the procedure for the TCR beta libraries. These libraries came from three rounds of nested multiplex PCR. The first two PCR rounds, around 10 cycles each, used TRBV1-TRBV30 forward primers and a C-beta reverse primer. TCRdb recomputed calls from the multiplex PCR reads with MiXCR, one row per CDR3 protein. The data show some 180,000 distinct CDR3 sequences, approximately 60% seen once. Sample: peripheral blood. Receptor source: a man in his forties with primary liver carcinoma and hepatitis B virus infection.

Worth noting for this clonotype: Germline and junction disagree at one end, which may indicate a read error. The V call is TRBV11-1, the J call TRBJ2-4; 14 bases map to TRBD2. The CDR3 has 16 residues. From germline, CDR1 is SGHAT and CDR2 FQDESV (reference sequence). In DNA, the CDR3 is TGTGTCAGCAGCCAGACTAGCGGGAGGGCCCAAAACATTCAGTACTTC. Its translation is CVSSQTSGRAQNIQYF. Using reference TRBV11-1 and TRBJ2-4 for the parts outside the CDR3, the full variable domain is EAEVAQSPRYKITEKSQAVAFWCDPISGHATLYWYRQILGQGPELLVQFQDESVVDDSQLPKDRFSAERLKGVDSTLKIQPAELGDSAMYLCVSSQTSGRAQNIQYFGAGTRLSVL.

There are a few counts of this clonotype. The chain joins TRBV12-3 or TRBV12-4 to TRBJ1-6, with 8 bases lining up with TRBD1. The V segment lost 5 bases and the J segment 9 bases; nucleotides outside the gene matches: 9. This CDR3 comprises 15 residues. CDR3 residues: CASSLQTGVGSPLHF. The DNA of the CDR3 is TGTGCCAGCAGTCTCCAGACAGGGGTCGGTTCACCCCTCCACTTT.

Notes on this clonotype: Compared with germline, one end of the junction differs, possibly owing to a read error. The chain links TRBV11-1 to TRBJ2-1; 8 bases match TRBD2. CDR3 length equals 16 residues. In germline, CDR1 is SGHAT, CDR2 FQDESV (reference sequence). DNA for the CDR3: TGTGCCAGCAGCTTAATGGGGACTAGTCCGGGCGATGACCAGTTCTTT. This translates into CASSLMGTSPGDDQFF.

In the case of this clonotype: A junction boundary mismatches the germline segment, possibly from a read error. This chain joins TRBV28 and TRBJ2-7, with D unclear. This CDR3 has 13 amino acids. Germline V gene sequence: CDR1 MDHEN, CDR2 SYDVKM. The CDR3, as DNA: TGCTCCAGCAGTTTAAGGGTCTCCTACGAGCAGTACTTC. Translating gives CSSSLRVSYEQYF. Full variable domain (rest looked up from reference TRBV28 and TRBJ2-7): DVKVTQSSRYLVKRTGEKVFLECVQDMDHENMFWYRQDPGLGLRLIYFSYDVKMKEKGDIPEGYSVSREKKERFSLILESASTNQTSMYLCSSSLRVSYEQYFGPGTRLTVT.

In the case of this clonotype: Germline and junction disagree at one end, which may indicate a read error. The CDR3 DNA follows: TGTGTCAGCAGCACCGGAGCAGGTAGCAATCAGCCCCAGCATTTT. This sequence encodes CVSSTGAGSNQPQHF. The chain combines TRBV12-3 or TRBV12-4 with TRBJ1-5; unclear D gene. This CDR3 spans 15 amino acids.

The rearrangement uses TRBV7-9 and TRBJ2-7; D call uncertain. CDR3 length: 12 residues. Between the trimmed V and J ends, which lost 3 bases and 4 bases, there was a span of 7 bases. Germline V lookup: CDR1 SEHNR, CDR2 FQNEAQ (reference sequence). DNA of the CDR3: TGTGCCAGCAGCTTTGGAGCGTACGAGCAGTACTTC. Protein product: CASSFGAYEQYF.

In regard to this clonotype: A single base separates this from a much larger clone, so it may be a read error. This chain joins TRBV11-2 and TRBJ2-5; weak D call: TRBD2 (5 bases). Germline V gene data show CDR1 as SGHAT and CDR2 as FQNNGV. The V gene lost 1 base and the J gene lost 4 bases, with 19 bases spanning the gap. This CDR3 region has 17 residues. The CDR3 nucleotides read TGTGCCAGCAGCTTAGGTTCGAACGTCGGGATTTTAGAGACCCAGTACTTC. This gives the protein CASSLGSNVGILETQYF. Drawing the rest from reference TRBV11-2 and TRBJ2-5, the complete variable domain is EAGVAQSPRYKIIEKRQSVAFWCNPISGHATLYWYQQILGQGPKLLIQFQNNGVVDDSQLPKDRFSAERLKGVDSTLKIQPAKLEDSAVYLCASSLGSNVGILETQYFGPGTRLLVL.